The following is a TCR beta chain sequence with its context. This clonotype showed up many times. No cognate antigen has been identified for it. Base-call qualities are not available, and no considerably larger clone is one nucleotide away. The data are from a study of CD8+CD57+ T cells in acquired aplastic anemia (dated by TCRdb to between 2017 and 2018). Background on the whole study: Extracted DNA from sorted CD4+ and CD8+ cells averaged approximately 3.4 ug, ranging from roughly 0.2 to 30 ug. A CD8+CD57+ expansion meant a frequency higher than the mean frequency seen in healthy subjects.

TCR beta VDJ combination and CDR3 sequence profiling used genomic DNA as the template. TCR repertoire sequencing was run on an Illumina HiSeq 2000. Processing in the source paper ran as follows. TRBV/TRBJ rearrangement plots, CDR3 size and DJ length profiles, and Simpson's diversity index were used to assess repertoires. The most abundant DNA sequence in the deep sequencing data was defined as the immunodominant clone. CDR3 amino acid sequences were checked for sharing between subjects and were compared against published repertoires and the VDJdb database. TCRdb passed the public sequencing reads through fastp at Q25 and MiXCR, retaining productive beta sequences. Rows are unified per CDR3 protein, each entry keeping the most common DNA and genes. The V and J calls shown here were made by TCRdb, not taken from the authors' results. The sample table records around 430,000 distinct CDR3 sequences; about a third of these occur just once. The ten largest clones add up to about 0.8% of the sample.

According to the germline V gene (reference sequence), CDR1 reads DFQATT and CDR2 reads SNEGSKA. The CDR3 contains 14 residues, cysteine and phenylalanine counted. The entry retains the CDR3 DNA only, 42 bases that are in frame from base 1. Trimming takes 3 bases off V and 5 bases off J; junction bases not matched to a gene: 6. Study-level results and caveats: Between patients and healthy controls, no significant difference in CD8+ Simpson's diversity was found (P=0.060). Roughly 30 CD8+ CDR3 sequences were found to be shared between patients and controls, but these sequences appeared to be highly expressed in patients and within the immunodominant clones of the patients.

Patients chosen for sequencing had shown expansion of CD8+CD57+ cells by flow cytometry. Severe acquired aplastic anemia was diagnosed in all patients according to International Study of Aplastic Anemia and Agranulocytosis and Camitta criteria. No patient had received any therapy when blood was sampled. In the study, sorted CD4+ and CD8+ blood T cells from patients with severe aplastic anemia and from healthy subjects underwent deep sequencing of TCR repertoires. Patients were enrolled in the USA under clinicaltrials.gov protocols 00001620, 01623167, 00001397, 00071045, 00081523 and 00961064. Ficoll-Paque density gradient centrifugation was used to isolate peripheral blood mononuclear cells. CD4+ and CD8+ T cells were sorted by FACS or magnetic beads before DNA extraction.

The sample comprised sorted CD4+, CD8+, or CD8+CD57+ T cells (not recorded which) from PBMCs. This receptor was identified in a human donor with aplastic anemia. The V gene is TRBV20-1 and the J gene is TRBJ2-5; 10 central bases correspond to TRBD1. The DNA is as follows: TGCAGTGCTAGTCTGTCGGGACAGGGGGAGACCCAGTACTTC. This translates into CSASLSGQGETQYF.